This TCR beta chain was sequenced during a study of blood T cell repertoires in COVID-19. Some clones are missing from TCRdb's copy, which holds only in-frame ones; the method was immunoSEQ multiplex PCR. Counted here are around 54,000 clones, around 73% occurring once; the ten biggest clones make up about 5.8%. V was trimmed by 5 bases and J by 10 bases, leaving 9 bases between them. The CDR3 contains 12 residues. CDR1 is MNHEY and CDR2 is SVGEGT in the germline V gene. This clone came up a few times. V usage is TRBV6-2 or TRBV6-3 and J usage is TRBJ1-6; D remains unclear. The sequence came from a woman aged 45-65 years with acute COVID-19. Sequenced sample: PBMCs or T cells enriched from blood (not recorded which). The CDR3 DNA follows: TGTGCCAGCAGTCCCCCCGTATCACCCCTCCACTTT. Translating gives CASSPPVSPLHF.